The 21 T cell receptor beta chains reported below all come from one sample, sequenced in a study of control samples from healthy donors and cancer patients. This table comes from immunoSEQ multiplex PCR, and its TCRdb copy is limited to in-frame clones, with some not included. The sample has 75,000 to 100,000 clones, around 87% seen once. Sequencing was carried out using blood. Receptor source: a woman in her fifties or sixties in good health.

This clone was observed a single time. This chain connects TRBV13 to TRBJ1-2, with a weak D call TRBD1 (6 bases). From germline, CDR1 is PRHDT and CDR2 FYEKMQ (reference sequence). Trimming cost V 3 bases and J 0 bases, with 11 bases left between them. This CDR3 is 15 amino acids long. In DNA, the CDR3 is TGTGCCAGCAGCTTGGAGGGGGAATCTAACTATGGCTACACCTTC. It translates to CASSLEGESNYGYTF.

The CDR3 here is CSAGDRRVTEAFF. In DNA, the CDR3 is TGCAGCGCCGGGGACAGGCGGGTTACTGAAGCTTTCTTT. The rearrangement joins TRBV29-1 to TRBJ1-1, with 8 bases lining up with TRBD1. The CDR3 loop spans 13 amino acids. The germline V gene has CDR1 SQVTM and CDR2 ANQGSEA. The trim removed 7 bases at V and 5 bases at J, leaving 9 bases unmatched.

The rearrangement joins TRBV6-6 to TRBJ1-5; D unresolved. The CDR3 runs 13 residues. V was pared by 0 bases and J by 6 bases, with 6 bases between. Per the germline V gene, CDR1 is MNHNY and CDR2 is SVGAGI (reference sequence). CDR3 sequence (DNA): TGTGCCAGCAGTTACTCTTACAGTCAGCCCCAGCATTTT. This encodes CASSYSYSQPQHF.

This sequence joins TRBV6-5 and TRBJ2-6, with D tentatively TRBD1 (5 bases). The CDR3 loop spans 15 amino acids. Germline V lookup: CDR1 MNHEY, CDR2 SVGAGI. The V and J ends lost 7 bases and 4 bases respectively, with 14 bases between them. The CDR3 region is CASKQQAPGANVLTF. CDR3 DNA sequence: TGTGCCAGCAAACAACAGGCACCAGGGGCCAACGTCCTGACTTTC.

This clone was counted once. The chain recombines TRBV10-3 with TRBJ2-1, with 13 bases that match TRBD2. This CDR3 has 20 residues. Germline CDR1 ENHRY, CDR2 SYGVKD. After removal of 4 bases from V and 3 bases from J, the junction contained 15 bases not matched to a gene. CDR3 in amino acids: CAISGYGTSGTSYYYNEQFF. The CDR3 region has the DNA TGTGCCATCAGTGGGTACGGGACTAGCGGGACATCCTACTACTACAATGAGCAGTTCTTC.

The sample holds one count of this clone. The genes are TRBV5-1 and TRBJ1-1; D unresolved. Trimming cost V 1 base and J 1 base, with 5 bases left between them. CDR3 size: 13 residues. The germline gives CDR1 SGHRS, CDR2 YFSETQ. The CDR3 reads CASSLTANTEAFF. The DNA for the CDR3 is TGCGCCAGCAGCTTGACCGCGAACACTGAAGCTTTCTTT.

This chain links TRBV3-1 (or the pseudogene TRBV3-2) with TRBJ2-7, with TRBD2 identical over 9 bases. V lost 3 bases, J lost 2 bases, and 2 bases stayed unmatched. The CDR3 runs 14 residues. Germline CDR1 reads LGHDT; CDR2 reads YNNKEL (reference sequence). CDR3 DNA: TGTGCCAGCAGCCATGGCGGGGGGGCCTACGAGCAGTACTTC. Translation: CASSHGGGAYEQYF.

V is TRBV7-2 and J is TRBJ2-3; possibly TRBD2 for D (6 bases). Germline V gives CDR1 SGHTA, CDR2 FQGNSA. V lost 2 bases and J lost 6, with 15 bases in between. CDR3 size: 15 residues. The CDR3 DNA reads as TGTGCCAGCAGCTTATCAAGCGGGTCTGGGGATACGCAGTATTTT. It specifies CASSLSSGSGDTQYF.

The chain employs TRBV9 and TRBJ1-1; D is perhaps TRBD1 (6 bases). In germline, CDR1 is SGDLS, CDR2 YYNGEE. Trimming stripped 4 bases from V and 5 bases from J, with 12 bases between. The CDR3 has 13 amino acids. CDR3 residues: CASSPAGATEAFF. CDR3 coding DNA: TGTGCCAGCAGCCCCGCAGGGGCTACTGAAGCTTTCTTT.

J is TRBJ1-1 and V is TRBV9, with 8 bases lining up with TRBD1. The CDR3 has 15 residues. Germline V gene data show CDR1 as SGDLS and CDR2 as YYNGEE. V lost 4 bases, J lost 1 base, and 6 bases stayed unmatched. DNA of the CDR3: TGTGCCAGCAGCTCCCGGACAGGGAAGAACACTGAAGCTTTCTTT. It specifies CASSSRTGKNTEAFF.

The table lists this clone with a few counts. The CDR3 region has the DNA TGTGCCAGCAGCCAGACATCTTACGAGCAGTACTTC. Translation gives CASSQTSYEQYF. The chain links TRBV28 to TRBJ2-7; D gene ambiguous. Germline V CDR1 and CDR2: MDHEN, SYDVKM. V was shortened by 6 bases and J by 4 bases, with 10 bases between the two germline ends. The CDR3 consists of 12 residues.

The rearrangement joins TRBV6-6 to TRBJ1-5; TRBD1 is a possible D gene (5 bases). Per germline, CDR1 MNHNY and CDR2 SVGAGI (reference sequence). Trimming took off 2 bases at V and 7 bases at J, with 9 bases between the two ends. The CDR3 runs 13 residues. CDR3 residues: CASSYGEGQPQHF. CDR3 DNA: TGTGCCAGCAGTTACGGTGAGGGGCAGCCCCAGCATTTT.

The V gene is TRBV7-3, the J gene TRBJ2-6, with D hard to call. Looked up from germline, CDR1 is SGHTA and CDR2 is FQGTGA. The CDR3 has 15 amino acids. V gave up 0 bases and J gave up 2 bases, with 5 bases separating them. The CDR3 bases are TGTGCCAGCAGCTTAACAGGGACTGGGGCCAACGTCCTGACTTTC. As protein: CASSLTGTGANVLTF.

This clone was picked up one time. This rearrangement joins TRBV6-4 to TRBJ2-3, with 14 nucleotides matching TRBD2. Germline V lookup: CDR1 MRHNA, CDR2 SNTAGT. The CDR3 totals 18 residues. V shed 0 bases and J 4 bases; nucleotides not matched to a gene: 6. The CDR3 reads CASSDSRLAGGPADTQYF. The CDR3 region has the DNA TGTGCCAGCAGTGACTCGAGACTAGCGGGAGGGCCCGCAGATACGCAGTATTTT.

The V gene is TRBV2, the J gene TRBJ2-1, with TRBD2 identical over 10 bases. The trim removed 3 bases at V and 5 bases at J, leaving 10 bases unmatched. The CDR3 loop spans 17 amino acids. Germline V CDR1 and CDR2: SNHLY, FYNNEI. CDR3 region: CASSEFLGLAGDNEQFF. CDR3 coding DNA: TGTGCCAGCAGTGAGTTCTTGGGGCTAGCGGGAGACAATGAGCAGTTCTTC.

The V gene is TRBV7-8, the J gene TRBJ1-3; D might be TRBD1 (5 bases). Trimming removed 3 bases from V and 4 bases from J, with 13 bases in between. Germline V gene sequence: CDR1 SGHVS, CDR2 FQNEAQ. The CDR3 has 15 amino acids. The CDR3: CASSLGPGVGNTIYF. The CDR3 nucleotides read TGTGCCAGCAGCTTGGGGCCGGGGGTAGGAAACACCATATATTTT.

V is TRBV3-1 (or the pseudogene TRBV3-2) and J is TRBJ2-5; TRBD2 aligns across 8 bases. CDR3 length: 17 residues. After removal of 4 bases from V and 2 bases from J, the junction contained 12 bases not matched to a gene. Germline values: CDR1 LGHDT, CDR2 YNNKEL (reference sequence). The CDR3 nucleotides are TGTGCCAGCAGCCCTAACAACCCAGGCGGGGGGCAAGAGACCCAGTACTTC. This gives the protein CASSPNNPGGGQETQYF.

The chain recombines TRBV7-2 with TRBJ2-7; unclear D gene. This CDR3 is 13 amino acids long. Germline V gives CDR1 SGHTA, CDR2 FQGNSA. Trimming removed 5 bases at V and 5 bases at J, with 13 bases between. The CDR3 sequence: CASSPPVTNEQYF. Here the CDR3 DNA reads TGTGCCAGCAGCCCCCCAGTGACCAACGAGCAGTACTTC.

The gene calls are TRBV11-2 and TRBJ2-7; perhaps TRBD2 as D (6 bases). V lost 5 bases, J lost 5 bases, and 13 bases lay in between. CDR3 size: 13 residues. Per the germline V gene, CDR1 is SGHAT and CDR2 is FQNNGV. CDR3 amino acids: CASSIGGSDEQYF. In nucleotides, the CDR3 is TGTGCCAGCAGCATAGGAGGGTCGGACGAGCAGTACTTC.

This rearrangement joins TRBV11-2 to TRBJ1-2; weak D call: TRBD1 (6 bases). This CDR3 is 16 amino acids long. Trimming removed 1 base from V and 4 bases from J, with 16 bases in between. The germline CDR1 and CDR2 sequences are SGHAT and FQNNGV. Written as DNA, the CDR3 is TGTGCCAGCAGCTTAGGGGGGCCCGGGACAAGCTATGGCTACACCTTC. Residues: CASSLGGPGTSYGYTF. Together with reference TRBV11-2 and TRBJ1-2, the CDR3 gives the full variable domain: EAGVAQSPRYKIIEKRQSVAFWCNPISGHATLYWYQQILGQGPKLLIQFQNNGVVDDSQLPKDRFSAERLKGVDSTLKIQPAKLEDSAVYLCASSLGGPGTSYGYTFGSGTRLTVV.

The rearrangement joins TRBV18 to TRBJ1-1, with unresolved D. Trimming pared 1 base from V and 1 base from J, leaving 7 bases between. This CDR3 spans 14 amino acids. Germline V gives CDR1 KGHSH, CDR2 LQKENI. The CDR3 here is CASSPRLTNTEAFF. CDR3 nucleotide sequence: TGTGCCAGCTCACCACGTCTGACGAACACTGAAGCTTTCTTT.